The sequence of this T cell receptor beta chain was determined in a study of molecular identifiers for immune sequencing clone quantification. This clonotype was observed a handful of times. Naive CD8 T cells were sorted as CD8+CD4-CCR7+CD45RA+. Germline assignment: CDR1 SGHKS and CDR2 YYEKEE (reference sequence). The V and J ends lost 2 bases and 0 bases respectively, with 17 bases between them. This CDR3 is built from 18 residues. TCRdb reprocessed the PCR reads via MiXCR and lists one record per CDR3 protein. The sample shows hundreds of thousands of distinct CDR3 sequences, 25% of them seen only once.

This TCR was sampled from a human donor in good health. Some libraries in this study had Jurkat cell RNA spiked in. Sequenced: naive CD8+ T cells from blood, with Jurkat cell RNA spiked in. Subset defined: FACS-sorted CD8+CD4-CCR7+CD45RA+ naive T cells. The genes are TRBV5-5 and TRBJ1-4; perhaps TRBD1 as D (6 bases). The CDR3 bases are TGTGCCAGCAGCTTCCCCACTGATAGGGGGACAACTAATGAAAAACTGTTTTTT. This sequence encodes CASSFPTDRGTTNEKLFF. Complete variable domain (other parts from reference TRBV5-5 and TRBJ1-4): DAGVTQSPTHLIKTRGQQVTLRCSPISGHKSVSWYQQVLGQGPQFIFQYYEKEERGRGNFPDRFSARQFPNYSSELNVNALLLGDSALYLCASSFPTDRGTTNEKLFFGSGTQLSVL.